This T cell receptor beta chain was retrieved from a study of blood T cells in healthy people across ages. Study-level results: No conclusive comparison of naive versus antigen-experienced cells was possible with unsorted PBMCs.

In its sample, this clonotype was seen a few times. The target antigen is unknown. Germline assignment: CDR1 SGHTA and CDR2 FQGTGA. With 2 bases removed from V and 5 bases from J, the gap between germline ends came to 15 bases. This CDR3 is built from 15 residues. Through a sample-barcoded 5' primer and a J-beta primer mix, a second PCR was run for roughly 7 to 11 cycles. Any given sample supplied a minimum of 3 million CDR3-containing paired-end reads. TCRdb redid the calling of the 5' RACE reads with MiXCR, one entry per CDR3 protein. This table has about 720,000 distinct CDR3 sequences, approximately 25% appearing once. This sample was also put to use in a study of T cells of mothers and their children.

This chain connects TRBV7-3 to TRBJ2-5, with a weak D call TRBD2 (7 bases). Sequenced: blood. The receptor was derived from a boy aged 10-17 years in good health. The chain's CDR3 is CASSLGGAQEETQYF. The CDR3 DNA reads as TGTGCCAGCAGCTTAGGGGGGGCCCAGGAGGAGACCCAGTACTTC.